This is a list of T cell receptor beta chains from one sample in a study of graft-versus-host responses after intestinal transplantation. What these receptors recognize is not known. Repertoires were generated with immunoSEQ multiplex PCR, while TCRdb's copy carries only in-frame clones and drops some. Here the sample spans some 48,000 clones, roughly 95% being singletons. Here the sequenced sample was unstimulated CD8+ T cells sorted from spleen or lymph node cells, taken before transplant. These receptors all stem from a human donor who was the organ donor for an intestinal transplant. Each CDR3 is given with its conserved first and last residue. D genes are given only for firm matches. A row's size may be missing; if present it is once, few, many or a size class.

D gene	V gene	clone size	J gene	CDR3 DNA	CDR3 protein
TRBD1	TRBV7-8	.	TRBJ1-1	TGTGCCAGCAGCTTTCGAGGGGGCGGAAACACTGAAGCTTTCTTT	CASSFRGGGNTEAFF
TRBD1	TRBV9	.	TRBJ1-5	TGTGCCAGCAGCACCACCGGGACAGGGTATCAGCCCCAGCATTTT	CASSTTGTGYQPQHF
.	TRBV19	.	TRBJ2-2	TGTGCCAGTACCACCCGCGGCCCCAACACCGGGGAGCTGTTTTTT	CASTTRGPNTGELFF
.	TRBV9	.	TRBJ1-3	TGTGCCAGCAGCGTAGTAGAATCGGGGGGGTTTGGAAACACCATATATTTT	CASSVVESGGFGNTIYF
.	TRBV7-9	.	TRBJ1-4	TGTGCCAGCAGCTTAGTCGGCAGCAGTGAAAAACTGTTTTTT	CASSLVGSSEKLFF
.	TRBV15	.	TRBJ2-1	TGTGCCACCAGAACTAGCTCCTACAATGAGCAGTTCTTC	CATRTSSYNEQFF
.	TRBV7-2	.	TRBJ1-1	TGTGCCAGCAGCTCCAGGGTCTTCGGTGAAGCTTTCTTT	CASSSRVFGEAFF
.	TRBV4-1	.	TRBJ2-1	TGCGCCAGCAGCCAAGCACCAGCCACCTACAATGAGCAGTTCTTC	CASSQAPATYNEQFF
TRBD2	TRBV7-6	.	TRBJ2-1	TGTGCCAGCAGCTTAGCTGGCGCGGGGGGGGCCAATGAGCAGTTCTTC	CASSLAGAGGANEQFF
TRBD1	TRBV10-3	.	TRBJ1-2	TGTGCCATCAGTGAGGTCCCGGGACAGGGGTTAAAGGGCTACACCTTC	CAISEVPGQGLKGYTF
.	TRBV6-5	.	TRBJ1-3	TGTGCCAGCAGTCCCGGGCGTTTCTCTGGAAACACCATATATTTT	CASSPGRFSGNTIYF
TRBD1	TRBV7-9	.	TRBJ2-5	TGTGCCGCTGGCCAGGGGGCGTCGGAGACCCAGTACTTC	CAAGQGASETQYF
TRBD1	TRBV13	.	TRBJ2-4	TGTGCCAGCAGCCCGGGACAGGACCTAGCCAAAAACATTCAGTACTTC	CASSPGQDLAKNIQYF
.	TRBV11-3	.	TRBJ2-7	TGTGCCAGCAGCTTAGACCCGGGGACCTCCTACGAGCAGTACTTC	CASSLDPGTSYEQYF
TRBD1	TRBV9	.	TRBJ1-2	TGTGCCAGCAGCGGATACACAGGGGTCATATATGGCTACACCTTC	CASSGYTGVIYGYTF
.	TRBV30	.	TRBJ2-7	TGTGCCTGGAGTGTAGGGGGGAACTACGAGCAGTACTTC	CAWSVGGNYEQYF
.	TRBV18	.	TRBJ1-2	TGTGCCAGCTCACTTCTCGGGGGCTACACCTTC	CASSLLGGYTF
.	TRBV5-1	once	TRBJ2-7	TGCGCCAGCAGCTACGGGGACTCGCTTTACGAGCAGTACTTC	CASSYGDSLYEQYF
.	TRBV11-2	.	TRBJ1-6	TGTGCCAGCAGCTTACCTGGGGGGAATTCACCCCTCCACTTT	CASSLPGGNSPLHF
.	TRBV27	.	TRBJ2-7	TGTGCCAGCAGTTTATTTGGGGTCTCCGGGGGTTTGGAGCAGTACTTC	CASSLFGVSGGLEQYF
.	TRBV27	.	TRBJ2-3	TGTGCCAGCAGGGTGGGGTCAGGTTGGGGAGATACGCAGTATTTT	CASRVGSGWGDTQYF
.	TRBV5-1	.	TRBJ2-7	TGCGCCAGCAGCTTGGCGAGACCGGGAGCCTACGAGCAGTACTTC	CASSLARPGAYEQYF
.	TRBV29-1	.	TRBJ2-7	TGCAGCGGGATCAGGGGCGAGTACGAGCAGTACTTC	CSGIRGEYEQYF
.	TRBV4-3	.	TRBJ1-4	TGCGCCAGCAGCCCAGTAGGGGGATCTGATGAAAAACTGTTTTTT	CASSPVGGSDEKLFF
TRBD1	TRBV29-1	once	TRBJ2-5	TGCAGCGTTCCACCCTTGACAGGGGAGTTTGGCGAGACCCAGTACTTC	CSVPPLTGEFGETQYF
.	TRBV28	.	TRBJ2-7	TGTGCCAGCAGCAGTCTCGGGACCCTTTGGAACTACGAGCAGTACTTC	CASSSLGTLWNYEQYF
TRBD1	TRBV19	.	TRBJ2-2	TGTGCCAGTAGTATAGTGGGACAGGCGAACACCGGGGAGCTGTTTTTT	CASSIVGQANTGELFF
.	TRBV7-9	.	TRBJ1-2	TGTGCCAGCAGCTTATCGGACGGAACCTATGGCTACACCTTC	CASSLSDGTYGYTF
.	TRBV5-6	.	TRBJ2-7	TGTGCCAGCAGCTTCGGCTTCAATTCCTACGAGCAGTACTTC	CASSFGFNSYEQYF
.	TRBV5-6	once	TRBJ1-1	TGTGCCAGCAGCTTAGGGACATCCGGCGCTCTCACTGAAGCTTTCTTT	CASSLGTSGALTEAFF
.	TRBV11-2	.	TRBJ2-7	TGTGCCAGCAGCTTAGGGCCTAACTCCTACGAGCAGTACTTC	CASSLGPNSYEQYF
.	TRBV11-2	.	TRBJ1-2	TGTGCCAGCAGCTTAGGTTTGAGCACCCCAGCTAACTATGGCTACACCTTC	CASSLGLSTPANYGYTF
.	TRBV5-1	.	TRBJ2-7	TGCGCCAGCAGCTTGGAACACCAGGGGCCCTACGAGCAGTACTTC	CASSLEHQGPYEQYF